This T cell receptor beta chain is drawn from a study of identical twins. Broader study findings: Zero-insertion analyses were open to partial confounding by invariant MAIT and iNKT cells.

V was shortened by 7 bases and J by 6 bases, with 9 bases between the two germline ends. Germline V gives CDR1 LNHDA, CDR2 SQIVND (reference sequence). The CDR3 spans 11 residues. MiXCR, run by TCRdb on the 5' RACE reads, gives a single entry per CDR3 protein. The sample holds 210,000 or so distinct CDR3 sequences, roughly 15% seen once. Points on this clonotype: Its antigen is as yet unknown.

The same data also contributed to another study, on T cells expressing NK-cell markers. That report adds: Seropositivity for HCMV was found in most of the eight sequenced donors, with one seronegative. These same clonotypes (in several donors) also led the CD3+CD56-NKG2C+ fraction.

The V call is TRBV19, the J call TRBJ1-1; D not resolved. The sample consisted of CD8+ T cells sorted from blood. The TCR comes from a woman aged 18 to 35 in good health. The chain's CDR3 is CASTGASEAFF. CDR3 bases: TGTGCCAGTACGGGCGCGTCTGAAGCTTTCTTT.